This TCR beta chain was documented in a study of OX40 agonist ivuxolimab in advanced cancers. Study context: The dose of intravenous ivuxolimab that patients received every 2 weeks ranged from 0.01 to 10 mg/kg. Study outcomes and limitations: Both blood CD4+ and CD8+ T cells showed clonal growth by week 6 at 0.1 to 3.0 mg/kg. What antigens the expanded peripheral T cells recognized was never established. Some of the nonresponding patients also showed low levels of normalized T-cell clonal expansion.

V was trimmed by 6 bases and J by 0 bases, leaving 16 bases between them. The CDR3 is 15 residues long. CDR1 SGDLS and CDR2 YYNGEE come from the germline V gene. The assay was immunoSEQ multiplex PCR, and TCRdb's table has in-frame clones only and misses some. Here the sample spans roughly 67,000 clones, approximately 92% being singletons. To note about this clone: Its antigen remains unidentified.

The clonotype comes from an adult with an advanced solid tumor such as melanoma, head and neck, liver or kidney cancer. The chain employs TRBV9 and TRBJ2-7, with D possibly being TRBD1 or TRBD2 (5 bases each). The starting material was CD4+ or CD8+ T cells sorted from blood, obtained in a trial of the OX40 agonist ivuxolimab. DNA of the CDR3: TGTGCCAGCACACCATCCAACGGGGCCTCCTACGAGCAGTACTTC. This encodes CASTPSNGASYEQYF.